This TCR beta chain was recovered during a study of T-cell reconstitution after alpha-beta-depleted transplantation in children. General study findings and limits: Several hundred expanded graft clones reportedly gave rise to the alpha-beta T cells present about two months after transplant. Surviving recipient T cells and thymic progenitors accounted for the high day-60 TCRbeta diversity observed in some patients.

This clonotype was found many times. The antigen remains undetermined. This CDR3 comprises 15 residues. Trimming took 3 bases from V and 2 from J; bases not matched to a gene: 8. Germline assignment: CDR1 SQVTM and CDR2 ANQGSEA. Unique molecular identifiers were incorporated when the TCRbeta library was constructed. TCRdb reprocessed the PCR reads with MiXCR, giving one entry per CDR3 protein. The data show about 640,000 distinct CDR3 sequences, 10% to 15% seen once. The sequence came from a male patient younger than 18 who had a stem cell transplant for acute myeloid leukemia, so the T cells may come from the graft donor. The specimen comprised PBMCs, mostly from graft donor cells, sampled 360 days after TCRalphabeta/CD19-depleted stem cell transplant. This chain joins TRBV29-1 and TRBJ2-7, with TRBD2 matching over 9 bases. The CDR3 region has the DNA TGCAGCGTTGAGGGGCTAGCGGGACAAACCTACGAGCAGTACTTC. Its translation: CSVEGLAGQTYEQYF.